The 24 T cell receptor beta chains listed next were all sequenced from one sample in a study of blood T cell repertoires in COVID-19 (dated by TCRdb to the early 2020s). Libraries came from the immunoSEQ multiplex PCR assay. TCRdb took over this immuneACCESS table, retaining in-frame rearrangements with V and J assigned. Such tables are incomplete; in checked studies, under half of the missing clones stem from an unresolved V gene, and the remainder is unexplained. The sample table holds 150,000 to 200,000 clones, of which more than 60% were seen once. Of the sample, approximately 8% falls within the top ten clones. The sample taken for sequencing was peripheral blood. These receptors were collected from a man between 60 and 75 years old with acute or convalescent COVID-19.

This clone has only one observation. The gene calls are TRBV3-1 (or the pseudogene TRBV3-2) and TRBJ2-6; tentative D call: TRBD2 (6 bases). The CDR3 length is 20 residues. Trimming left V 4 bases short and J 0 bases short, with 22 bases between. From germline, CDR1 is LGHDT and CDR2 YNNKEL (reference sequence). The CDR3 nucleotides are TGTGCCAGCAGCCTCTCAAGGAGGGAGGTCCATCTCTCTGGGGCCAACGTCCTGACTTTC. Its translation: CASSLSRREVHLSGANVLTF.

This CDR3 reads CASSLRRQAINKDGYTF. CDR3 in DNA: TGTGCCAGCAGCTTAAGACGGCAGGCGATAAATAAGGATGGCTACACCTTC. The chain links TRBV7-2 to TRBJ1-2; D unclear. Looked up from germline, CDR1 is SGHTA and CDR2 is FQGNSA. The V end lost 2 bases, the J end lost 6 bases, and 22 bases lay between the germline ends. CDR3 length: 17 residues.

The chain couples TRBV4-1 to TRBJ1-1; D is perhaps TRBD1 (5 bases). There are 13 residues in the CDR3. Germline CDR1 is MGHRA and CDR2 is YSYEKL. Deletions cut 2 bases from V and 2 bases from J, with 6 bases between. The CDR3: CASSQTGNTEAFF. CDR3 in DNA: TGCGCCAGCAGCCAAACAGGAAACACTGAAGCTTTCTTT.

V is TRBV24-1 and J is TRBJ1-5; no clear D gene. Germline loops: CDR1 KGHDR, CDR2 SFDVKD. The CDR3 covers 15 residues. V shed 2 bases and J shed 0 bases, with 7 bases lying between them. CDR3 sequence reads: CATSDSGGSNQPQHF. For the CDR3, the DNA is TGTGCCACCAGTGATTCGGGAGGTAGCAATCAGCCCCAGCATTTT.

The rearrangement joins TRBV30 to TRBJ1-3; unclear D gene. The CDR3 contains 15 residues. In germline, CDR1 is GTSNPN, CDR2 SVGIG (reference sequence). Trimming removed 0 bases at V and 0 bases at J, with 9 bases between. The CDR3 protein is CAWSVRQASGNTIYF. DNA of the CDR3: TGTGCCTGGAGTGTTCGCCAAGCCTCTGGAAACACCATATATTTT.

V is TRBV15 and J is TRBJ2-7, with TRBD1 matching over 8 bases. V dropped 4 bases and J dropped 1; count of bases not matched to a gene: 6. In germline, CDR1 is LNHNV, CDR2 YYDKDF (reference sequence). The CDR3 totals 15 residues. CDR3 bases: TGTGCCACCAGCAAGGGACAGGCGGATTCCTACGAGCAGTACTTC. This gives the protein CATSKGQADSYEQYF. The entire variable domain, with the rest obtained from reference TRBV15 and TRBJ2-7, is as follows: DAMVIQNPRYQVTQFGKPVTLSCSQTLNHNVMYWYQQKSSQAPKLLFHYYDKDFNNEADTPDNFQSRRPNTSFCFLDIRSPGLGDTAMYLCATSKGQADSYEQYFGPGTRLTVT.

This chain links TRBV27 with TRBJ1-2; D is unclear. This CDR3 contains 12 residues. The ends were cut back, 5 bases at V and 2 bases at J, with 6 bases in the middle. Germline CDR1 MNHEY, CDR2 SMNVEV (reference sequence). This chain's CDR3 is CASSNTNYGYTF. The CDR3 nucleotides are TGTGCCAGCAGTAATACAAACTATGGCTACACCTTC.

The CDR3 loop reads CASSQAQGQARTEAFF. The DNA for the CDR3 is TGTGCCAGCAGCCAAGCACAGGGGCAGGCGCGCACTGAAGCTTTCTTT. The V gene is TRBV3-1 (or the pseudogene TRBV3-2), the J gene TRBJ1-1; 7 nucleotides line up with TRBD1. Germline V CDR1 and CDR2: LGHDT, YNNKEL (reference sequence). The CDR3 sequence is 16 residues long. Unmatched junction bases numbered 9, after V lost 1 base and J lost 4 bases.

V is TRBV6-5 and J is TRBJ1-2; D perhaps matches TRBD1 (5 bases). The germline V and J ends were trimmed by 2 bases and 7 bases, with 20 bases remaining between them. Looked up from germline, CDR1 is MNHEY and CDR2 is SVGAGI. The CDR3 is 16 amino acids. CDR3 sequence: CASSYGASMRAGGYTF. The CDR3 nucleotides read TGTGCCAGCAGTTACGGGGCAAGTATGAGAGCTGGTGGCTACACCTTC.

V gene TRBV6-5 combines with J gene TRBJ1-5; no clear D gene. Between the trimmed V and J ends, which lost 2 bases and 4 bases, there was a span of 6 bases. From germline, CDR1 is MNHEY and CDR2 SVGAGI. The CDR3 covers 13 residues. For the CDR3, the DNA is TGTGCCAGCAGTTACGGGCAGAATCAGCCCCAGCATTTT. Translated: CASSYGQNQPQHF.

This chain joins TRBV4-1 and TRBJ2-1; D may be TRBD2 (5 bases). The V end lost 0 bases, the J end lost 4 bases, and 7 bases lay between the germline ends. The CDR3 contains 14 residues. Germline V gene data show CDR1 as MGHRA and CDR2 as YSYEKL. In DNA, the CDR3 is TGCGCCAGCAGCCAAGATCGAGGGTACAATGAGCAGTTCTTC. As protein: CASSQDRGYNEQFF.

This clone was seen only a few times. The chain couples TRBV18 to TRBJ1-1, with unresolved D. Germline V gene data show CDR1 as KGHSH and CDR2 as LQKENI. This CDR3 is 15 amino acids long. V lost 3 bases and J 1 base, leaving 12 bases between the germline ends. CDR3 region: CASSPSGFQNTEAFF. The CDR3, as DNA: TGTGCCAGCTCACCCTCGGGATTTCAGAACACTGAAGCTTTCTTT.

CDR3 sequence reads: CASSRQAATEAFF. The CDR3, as DNA: TGTGCCAGCAGCCGACAGGCGGCCACTGAAGCTTTCTTT. V is TRBV2 and J is TRBJ1-1, with D perhaps TRBD1 (6 bases). The CDR3 length is 13 residues. Germline V gene sequence: CDR1 SNHLY, CDR2 FYNNEI. V shed 6 bases and J shed 4 bases, with 12 bases lying between them.

The V and J genes are TRBV5-1 and TRBJ1-2, with TRBD1 matching 8 bases. The J segment lost 6 bases and the V segment lost 9 bases, leaving 7 bases of the junction unmatched. CDR1 is SGHRS and CDR2 is YFSETQ in the germline V gene. The CDR3 is 12 amino acids. The CDR3 is CATQQGEDGYTF. DNA of the CDR3: TGCGCCACCCAACAGGGGGAGGATGGCTACACCTTC.

The count of this clone is one. The chain joins TRBV6-5 to TRBJ1-1; TRBD1 agrees at 7 bases. The J segment lost 1 base and the V segment lost 2 bases, leaving 4 bases of the junction unmatched. The CDR3 has 15 amino acids. The germline V gene encodes CDR1 MNHEY and CDR2 SVGAGI. The CDR3 DNA follows: TGTGCCAGCAGTTACGAGGAGGGGGCGAACACTGAAGCTTTCTTT. It translates to CASSYEEGANTEAFF.

The chain joins TRBV6-5 to TRBJ2-2, with 9 positions matching TRBD1. The germline gives CDR1 MNHEY, CDR2 SVGAGI. The CDR3 is 14 residues long. V dropped 7 bases and J dropped 7; count of bases not matched to a gene: 7. The CDR3 bases are TGTGCCAGCACGCAACAGGGGGCCGGCGGGGAGCTGTTTTTT. Encoded protein: CASTQQGAGGELFF.

This clone was counted a few times. The chain links TRBV12-3 or TRBV12-4 to TRBJ2-5; D might be TRBD1 (5 bases). Trimming left V 1 base short and J 3 bases short, with 6 bases between. CDR3 size: 13 residues. CDR3 nucleotide sequence: TGTGCCAGCAGTTTAGGGACAAAAGAGACCCAGTACTTC. Translating gives CASSLGTKETQYF.

This clone has just a few counts. The J gene is TRBJ1-1, the V gene TRBV5-6; weak D call: TRBD1 (5 bases). Trimming took 2 bases from V and 0 from J, leaving 8 bases between them. Germline V gene data show CDR1 as SGHDT and CDR2 as YYEEEE. The CDR3 length is 14 residues. The CDR3 sequence: CASSFRALNTEAFF. The CDR3 DNA reads as TGTGCCAGCAGCTTCAGGGCCCTGAACACTGAAGCTTTCTTT.

This clone appeared a few times. The rearrangement joins TRBV7-8 to TRBJ1-2; 12 bases map to TRBD1. The CDR3 is made up of 16 amino acids. The V segment lost 2 bases and the J segment 3 bases; nucleotides outside the gene matches: 4. Germline V gene lookup returns CDR1 SGHVS and CDR2 FQNEAQ. CDR3 in amino acids: CASSLLGQGADYGYTF. In DNA, the CDR3 is TGTGCCAGCAGCTTACTGGGACAGGGGGCAGACTATGGCTACACCTTC. Full variable domain (missing parts from reference TRBV7-8 and TRBJ1-2): GAGVSQSPRYKVAKRGQDVALRCDPISGHVSLFWYQQALGQGPEFLTYFQNEAQLDKSGLPSDRFFAERPEGSVSTLKIQRTQQEDSAVYLCASSLLGQGADYGYTFGSGTRLTVV.

V gene TRBV9 combines with J gene TRBJ2-3; 10 bases are shared with TRBD1. This CDR3 spans 15 amino acids. The germline V gene encodes CDR1 SGDLS and CDR2 YYNGEE. V shed 4 bases and J 3 bases; nucleotides not matched to a gene: 5. The CDR3 DNA follows: TGTGCCAGCAGCTTCGGGACAGGGGTGACAGATACGCAGTATTTT. Its translation: CASSFGTGVTDTQYF.

The chain couples TRBV30 to TRBJ1-6, with 9 nucleotides matching TRBD1. The J segment lost 6 bases and the V segment lost 7 bases, leaving 7 bases of the junction unmatched. CDR1 and CDR2 from the germline V gene are GTSNPN and SVGIG (reference sequence). The CDR3 is 14 residues long. CDR3 sequence reads: CAFKQGARNSPLHF. CDR3 in DNA: TGTGCCTTCAAACAGGGGGCCCGTAATTCACCCCTCCACTTT.

This rearrangement joins TRBV7-2 to TRBJ1-2; no clear D. V dropped 3 bases and J dropped 4 bases, with 9 bases sitting between them. The CDR3 extends over 13 amino acids. The germline gives CDR1 SGHTA, CDR2 FQGNSA. Here the CDR3 DNA reads TGTGCCAGCAGCTTTAACGGTTTCTATGGCTACACCTTC. Protein: CASSFNGFYGYTF.

V gene TRBV27 combines with J gene TRBJ2-7; TRBD1 agrees at 8 bases. This CDR3 has 15 residues. From germline, CDR1 is MNHEY and CDR2 SMNVEV (reference sequence). V shed 8 bases, J shed 4 bases, and the junction held 13 bases outside the gene matches. The CDR3 DNA follows: TGTGCCAGCGGCCCCCAGGGGGCGGGTCAGTACGAGCAGTACTTC. Translating gives CASGPQGAGQYEQYF.

The chain employs TRBV3-1 (or the pseudogene TRBV3-2) and TRBJ2-1; D not certain. Germline V gene lookup returns CDR1 LGHDT and CDR2 YNNKEL (reference sequence). The ends were cut back, 1 base at V and 4 bases at J, with 5 bases in the middle. The CDR3 totals 13 residues. CDR3 sequence: CASSQGAYNEQFF. The CDR3, as DNA: TGTGCCAGCAGCCAAGGAGCTTACAATGAGCAGTTCTTC.